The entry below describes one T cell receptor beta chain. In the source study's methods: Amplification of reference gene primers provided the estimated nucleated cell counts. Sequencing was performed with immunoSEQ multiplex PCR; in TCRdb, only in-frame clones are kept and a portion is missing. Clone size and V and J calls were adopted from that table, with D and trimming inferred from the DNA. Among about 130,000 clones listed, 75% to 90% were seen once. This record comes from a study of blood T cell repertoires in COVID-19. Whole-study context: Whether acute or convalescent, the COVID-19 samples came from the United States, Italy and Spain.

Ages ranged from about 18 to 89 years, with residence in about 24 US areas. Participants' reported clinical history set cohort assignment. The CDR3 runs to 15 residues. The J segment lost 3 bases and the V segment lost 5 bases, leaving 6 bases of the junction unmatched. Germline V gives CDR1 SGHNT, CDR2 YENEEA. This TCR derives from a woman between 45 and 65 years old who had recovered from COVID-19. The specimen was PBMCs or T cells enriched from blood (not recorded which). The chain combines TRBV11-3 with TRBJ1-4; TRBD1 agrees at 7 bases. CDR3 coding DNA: TGTGCCAGCAGCCCTGGACAGGAGGCTAATGAAAAACTGTTTTTT. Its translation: CASSPGQEANEKLFF.